This is a list of T cell receptor beta chains from one sample in a study of blood T cell repertoires in COVID-19. The data were produced by immunoSEQ multiplex PCR, yet TCRdb's version contains in-frame clones alone and is incomplete. The sample carries over 110,000 clones, 75% to 90% recorded once. The material sequenced was PBMCs or T cells enriched from blood (not recorded which). These receptors were collected from a man between 45 and 60 years old in a cohort exposed to, infected with or recovered from COVID-19 (not recorded which). Each CDR3 is given with its conserved first and last residue. A D gene is named only where the DNA matches it firmly. Clone size is not always given. Where it is, it says once, few, many or a class for expanded clones.

clone size: NA
D gene: TRBD2
V gene: TRBV2
J gene: TRBJ2-3
CDR3 DNA: TGTGCCAGCACCCTTAGCGGGAGAGCCGGGGATACGCAGTATTTT
CDR3 protein: CASTLSGRAGDTQYF

clone size: NA
D gene: TRBD1
V gene: TRBV5-4
J gene: TRBJ1-4
CDR3 DNA: TGTGCCAGCAGCTACCTCCCGGGACAGGGGGATGAAAAACTGTTTTTT
CDR3 protein: CASSYLPGQGDEKLFF

clone size: few
D gene: TRBD1
V gene: TRBV18
J gene: TRBJ1-2
CDR3 DNA: TGTGCCAGCTCAGCGAACAGGGGGCAAGGGTATGGCTACACCTTC
CDR3 protein: CASSANRGQGYGYTF

clone size: NA
D gene: NA
V gene: TRBV10-1
J gene: TRBJ2-4
CDR3 DNA: TGCGCCAGCAGCGGGGGAGCGCGTAGCATTCAGTACTTC
CDR3 protein: CASSGGARSIQYF

clone size: NA
D gene: TRBD2
V gene: TRBV18
J gene: TRBJ2-6
CDR3 DNA: TGTGCCAGCTCAATCCGGACTAGCGGGGGCTCTGGGGCCAACGTCCTGACTTTC
CDR3 protein: CASSIRTSGGSGANVLTF

clone size: NA
D gene: TRBD2
V gene: TRBV9
J gene: TRBJ2-5
CDR3 DNA: TGTGCCAGCAGCGTAGGGGCTAGCGGGGGGTGGACCCAGTACTTC
CDR3 protein: CASSVGASGGWTQYF

clone size: NA
D gene: NA
V gene: TRBV12-3/TRBV12-4
J gene: TRBJ2-2
CDR3 DNA: TGTGCCAGCAGTCAGAAGGGGGAGCTGTTTTTT
CDR3 protein: CASSQKGELFF

clone size: NA
D gene: TRBD1
V gene: TRBV11-3
J gene: TRBJ2-3
CDR3 DNA: TGTGCCAGCAGCAGGGGACAGGGAAACACAGATACGCAGTATTTT
CDR3 protein: CASSRGQGNTDTQYF

clone size: NA
D gene: NA
V gene: TRBV11-2
J gene: TRBJ1-1
CDR3 DNA: TGTGCCAGCAGCTCGGGAACTGAAGCTTTCTTT
CDR3 protein: CASSSGTEAFF

clone size: NA
D gene: TRBD1
V gene: TRBV27
J gene: TRBJ2-2
CDR3 DNA: TGTGCCAGCAGTTTATACGGACAGGCCGCGAACACCGGGGAGCTGTTTTTT
CDR3 protein: CASSLYGQAANTGELFF

clone size: NA
D gene: NA
V gene: TRBV5-1
J gene: TRBJ2-1
CDR3 DNA: TGCGCCAGCAGAAAGGGTGGAGGTGAGCAGTTCTTC
CDR3 protein: CASRKGGGEQFF

clone size: NA
D gene: NA
V gene: TRBV19
J gene: TRBJ1-2
CDR3 DNA: TGTGCCAGTAGTTCTCGGGGGAACTATGGCTACACCTTC
CDR3 protein: CASSSRGNYGYTF

clone size: once
D gene: TRBD1
V gene: TRBV3-1/TRBV3-2
J gene: TRBJ2-5
CDR3 DNA: TGTGCCAGCAGCCCTCCGGGACAGGGTGTAGAGACCCAGTACTTC
CDR3 protein: CASSPPGQGVETQYF

clone size: NA
D gene: NA
V gene: TRBV24-1
J gene: TRBJ2-5
CDR3 DNA: TGTGCCACCAGTGATTCGACACGACCTAAGGAGACCCAGTACTTC
CDR3 protein: CATSDSTRPKETQYF

clone size: few
D gene: TRBD1
V gene: TRBV7-2
J gene: TRBJ1-3
CDR3 DNA: TGTGCCAGCAGCAGAGGGACAGGGGCAGGAAACACCATATATTTT
CDR3 protein: CASSRGTGAGNTIYF

clone size: NA
D gene: TRBD1
V gene: TRBV4-2
J gene: TRBJ2-1
CDR3 DNA: TGTGCCAGCAGCCAATGGCAGGGGGTATACGATGAGCAGTTCTTC
CDR3 protein: CASSQWQGVYDEQFF

clone size: NA
D gene: NA
V gene: TRBV18
J gene: TRBJ2-1
CDR3 DNA: TGTGCCAGCTCACAGGGCAGTGAGGGCGAGCAGTTCTTC
CDR3 protein: CASSQGSEGEQFF

clone size: NA
D gene: TRBD1
V gene: TRBV7-2
J gene: TRBJ2-1
CDR3 DNA: TGTGCCAGCAGCTTAGAACCCGGGACAGGGGGCAATGAGCAGTTCTTC
CDR3 protein: CASSLEPGTGGNEQFF

clone size: NA
D gene: TRBD2
V gene: TRBV27
J gene: TRBJ2-1
CDR3 DNA: TGTGCCAGCAGTTTTGCGGGAGGTCAAGGAAATGAGCAGTTCTTC
CDR3 protein: CASSFAGGQGNEQFF

clone size: NA
D gene: NA
V gene: TRBV23-1
J gene: TRBJ1-5
CDR3 DNA: NA
CDR3 protein: CALSIYGCGRCRGQPQHF

clone size: few
D gene: NA
V gene: TRBV24-1
J gene: TRBJ2-2
CDR3 DNA: TGTGCCACCAGTGGAGTATTAGGAGGGAGTCACGGGGAGCTGTTTTTT
CDR3 protein: CATSGVLGGSHGELFF

clone size: once
D gene: NA
V gene: TRBV29-1
J gene: TRBJ2-3
CDR3 DNA: TGCAGCGTTGAAGTCGGCACAGATACGCAGTATTTT
CDR3 protein: CSVEVGTDTQYF

clone size: NA
D gene: NA
V gene: TRBV5-6
J gene: TRBJ2-7
CDR3 DNA: TGTGCCAGCAGCCCCTCGGCGGGGCTCTCCTACGAGCAGTACTTC
CDR3 protein: CASSPSAGLSYEQYF

clone size: NA
D gene: NA
V gene: TRBV15
J gene: TRBJ2-3
CDR3 DNA: TGTGCCACCAGCAGAGTTGGAGTAGCATCGGATACGCAGTATTTT
CDR3 protein: CATSRVGVASDTQYF

clone size: NA
D gene: NA
V gene: TRBV27
J gene: TRBJ1-6
CDR3 DNA: TGTGCCAGCAGTTTAGGGCAGAAGAATTCACCCCTCCACTTT
CDR3 protein: CASSLGQKNSPLHF

clone size: NA
D gene: TRBD1
V gene: TRBV4-3
J gene: TRBJ1-2
CDR3 DNA: TGCGCCAGCAGCCAAGCGGGCCCGGGACAGGGGAACTATGGCTACACCTTC
CDR3 protein: CASSQAGPGQGNYGYTF

clone size: NA
D gene: NA
V gene: TRBV14
J gene: TRBJ1-2
CDR3 DNA: TGTGCCAGCAGCCAAGGGAGATGGACTAGTGGCTACACCTTC
CDR3 protein: CASSQGRWTSGYTF

clone size: NA
D gene: TRBD1
V gene: TRBV11-2
J gene: TRBJ2-7
CDR3 DNA: TGTGCCAGCAGCTTAGAGACAGGGTTGTCCTACGAGCAGTACTTC
CDR3 protein: CASSLETGLSYEQYF

clone size: NA
D gene: NA
V gene: TRBV27
J gene: TRBJ1-1
CDR3 DNA: TGTGCCAGTTCCCTGGGGGGGGAGACTGAAGCTTTCTTT
CDR3 protein: CASSLGGETEAFF

clone size: NA
D gene: NA
V gene: TRBV18
J gene: TRBJ2-5
CDR3 DNA: TGTGCCAGCTCACAAAACCTACAAGAGACCCAGTACTTC
CDR3 protein: CASSQNLQETQYF

clone size: NA
D gene: NA
V gene: TRBV9
J gene: TRBJ2-2
CDR3 DNA: TGTGCCAGCAGCGTTGGTCCAGACACCGGGGAGCTGTTTTTT
CDR3 protein: CASSVGPDTGELFF

clone size: NA
D gene: NA
V gene: TRBV5-1
J gene: TRBJ2-3
CDR3 DNA: TGCGCCAGCAGCTTTAGTGGGGGGAGCACAGATACGCAGTATTTT
CDR3 protein: CASSFSGGSTDTQYF

clone size: NA
D gene: TRBD2
V gene: TRBV27
J gene: TRBJ2-1
CDR3 DNA: TGTGCCAGCAGTTTAGAACTAGCGGGAGGTGATGAGCAGTTCTTC
CDR3 protein: CASSLELAGGDEQFF

clone size: NA
D gene: NA
V gene: TRBV28
J gene: TRBJ1-5
CDR3 DNA: TGTGCCAGCAGTTCCTTCGGCGGGCCCCAGCATTTT
CDR3 protein: CASSSFGGPQHF

clone size: NA
D gene: NA
V gene: TRBV13
J gene: TRBJ2-7
CDR3 DNA: TGTGCCAGCAGCTTGACAGCCTACGAGCAGTACTTC
CDR3 protein: CASSLTAYEQYF

clone size: NA
D gene: NA
V gene: TRBV24-1
J gene: TRBJ2-1
CDR3 DNA: TGTGCCACCAGTGATTCATCATTACAGGGTAGGGAGCAGTTCTTC
CDR3 protein: CATSDSSLQGREQFF

clone size: NA
D gene: NA
V gene: TRBV27
J gene: TRBJ1-5
CDR3 DNA: TGTGCCAGCAGTTCCCCAGGTTACAATCAGCCCCAGCATTTT
CDR3 protein: CASSSPGYNQPQHF

clone size: NA
D gene: TRBD2
V gene: TRBV2
J gene: TRBJ2-2
CDR3 DNA: TGTGCCAGCAGAGGGGGACTAGCGATCACCGGGGAGCTGTTTTTT
CDR3 protein: CASRGGLAITGELFF

clone size: NA
D gene: TRBD2
V gene: TRBV6-5
J gene: TRBJ2-3
CDR3 DNA: TGTGCCAGCCAGCATAGCGGGACGCAGTATTTT
CDR3 protein: CASQHSGTQYF

clone size: NA
D gene: NA
V gene: TRBV7-3
J gene: TRBJ1-2
CDR3 DNA: TGTGCCAGCAGCTTAGGTCCCCAGGGACTTAACTATGGCTACACCTTC
CDR3 protein: CASSLGPQGLNYGYTF

clone size: few
D gene: TRBD2
V gene: TRBV7-2
J gene: TRBJ2-6
CDR3 DNA: TGTGCCAGCAGCTTAGCTGGGAGTAGCGGGAGATGGCCTGGGGCCAACGTCCTGACTTTC
CDR3 protein: CASSLAGSSGRWPGANVLTF

clone size: NA
D gene: TRBD1
V gene: TRBV29-1
J gene: TRBJ2-7
CDR3 DNA: TGCAGCGTTGCAGGACAGGGGACCTACGAGCAGTACTTC
CDR3 protein: CSVAGQGTYEQYF

clone size: NA
D gene: NA
V gene: TRBV7-9
J gene: TRBJ1-1
CDR3 DNA: TGTGCCAGCAGCCGGTTGGTAAACACTGAAGCTTTCTTT
CDR3 protein: CASSRLVNTEAFF

clone size: NA
D gene: TRBD1
V gene: TRBV24-1
J gene: TRBJ2-2
CDR3 DNA: TGTGCCACCAGTGATGCCGGGACAGGGGACACCGGGGAGCTGTTTTTT
CDR3 protein: CATSDAGTGDTGELFF

clone size: many
D gene: NA
V gene: TRBV18
J gene: TRBJ2-5
CDR3 DNA: TGTGCCAGCTCACCACCGAGCCAAGAGACCCAGTACTTC
CDR3 protein: CASSPPSQETQYF

clone size: once
D gene: NA
V gene: TRBV4-3
J gene: TRBJ2-3
CDR3 DNA: TGCGCCAGCAGCCAAGTTAACGGGGGAAGCACAGATACGCAGTATTTT
CDR3 protein: CASSQVNGGSTDTQYF

clone size: NA
D gene: NA
V gene: TRBV3-1/TRBV3-2
J gene: TRBJ2-7
CDR3 DNA: TGTGCCAGCAGCCCGACAGGAAGGAGCTCCTACGAGCAGTACTTC
CDR3 protein: CASSPTGRSSYEQYF

clone size: NA
D gene: TRBD2
V gene: TRBV6-2/TRBV6-3
J gene: TRBJ2-4
CDR3 DNA: TGTGCCAGCAGTTCCGAACTGTCGGGACTAGCGGGAGGGAACCAGTACTTC
CDR3 protein: CASSSELSGLAGGNQYF

clone size: NA
D gene: NA
V gene: TRBV7-9
J gene: TRBJ2-5
CDR3 DNA: TGTGCCAGCAGCTTAGCGGAGGGACAAGAGACCCAGTACTTC
CDR3 protein: CASSLAEGQETQYF

clone size: NA
D gene: TRBD1
V gene: TRBV7-9
J gene: TRBJ2-1
CDR3 DNA: TGTGCCAGCACTCGGACAGGGGGCACGAATGAGCAGTTCTTC
CDR3 protein: CASTRTGGTNEQFF

clone size: NA
D gene: TRBD2
V gene: TRBV4-1
J gene: TRBJ2-1
CDR3 DNA: TGCGCCAGCAGCCCGTCGGAATCTAGCGGGAGTTACAATGAGCAGTTCTTC
CDR3 protein: CASSPSESSGSYNEQFF

clone size: NA
D gene: TRBD1
V gene: TRBV7-9
J gene: TRBJ2-1
CDR3 DNA: TGTGCCAGCAGCAGCAGACAGGGCCCCTACAATGAGCAGTTCTTC
CDR3 protein: CASSSRQGPYNEQFF

clone size: NA
D gene: NA
V gene: TRBV5-1
J gene: TRBJ1-1
CDR3 DNA: TGCGCCAGTAACATGGCAGGCGCGACCACTGAAGCTTTCTTT
CDR3 protein: CASNMAGATTEAFF